These T cell receptor beta chains were read from a single sample in a study of blood T cells in healthy people across ages. TCRdb passed the 5' RACE reads through MiXCR, listing each CDR3 protein once. The sample consists of about 930,000 distinct CDR3 sequences, about 29% of them appearing once. The sample also formed part of further work on T cells of mothers and their children.

The sample was blood. All receptors derive from a woman aged 40 to 49 in good health. CDR3s include the opening cysteine and the closing phenylalanine or tryptophan. The D gene is left open where the match is weak. Only some rows state a clone size, as once, few, many or a class for expanded clones.

D gene	V gene	J gene	clone size	CDR3 protein	CDR3 DNA
NA	TRBV20-1	TRBJ2-3	few	CSAPDSTQYF	TGCAGTGCACCAGACAGCACGCAGTATTTT
TRBD2	TRBV7-9	TRBJ2-1	few	CASSLGGLAGPNEQFF	TGTGCCAGCAGCTTAGGGGGACTAGCGGGCCCCAATGAGCAGTTCTTC
NA	TRBV5-6	TRBJ1-2	few	CASSTIGQRNYGYTF	TGTGCCAGCAGCACGATCGGACAGCGCAACTATGGCTACACCTTC
NA	TRBV5-1	TRBJ2-7	many	CASSPLEGAFREQYF	TGCGCCAGCAGCCCGTTGGAGGGGGCCTTTCGTGAGCAGTACTTC
TRBD2	TRBV2	TRBJ2-4	many	CASRRDYQNIQYF	TGTGCCAGCAGACGGGACTATCAAAACATTCAGTACTTC
NA	TRBV7-2	TRBJ2-1	NA	CASSLQPPGSYNEQFF	TGTGCCAGCAGCTTACAGCCTCCCGGATCCTACAATGAGCAGTTCTTC
NA	TRBV7-2	TRBJ2-5	few	CASSPRGGSRETQYF	TGTGCCAGCAGCCCCAGGGGGGGGTCAAGGGAGACCCAGTACTTC
TRBD1	TRBV7-9	TRBJ2-1	NA	CASSLVGRTGGARNEQFF	TGTGCCAGCAGCTTAGTAGGAAGGACAGGGGGCGCGAGGAATGAGCAGTTCTTC
TRBD2	TRBV6-5	TRBJ2-3	few	CASSFGGAEDTQYF	TGTGCCAGCAGTTTCGGGGGGGCCGAAGATACGCAGTATTTT
NA	TRBV10-2	TRBJ2-7	NA	CASSEGFEWPYEQYF	TGCGCCAGCAGTGAGGGATTCGAGTGGCCCTACGAGCAGTACTTC
TRBD1	TRBV12-3/TRBV12-4	TRBJ2-1	many	CASSFSGTGNEQFF	TGTGCCAGCAGTTTCTCCGGGACAGGGAATGAGCAGTTCTTC
NA	TRBV7-9	TRBJ1-5	few	CASSPAGSGNQPQHF	TGTGCCAGCAGCCCCGCAGGGTCGGGCAATCAGCCCCAGCATTTT
TRBD2	TRBV5-4	TRBJ2-1	few	CASSSDLAGAGNEQVF	TGTGCCAGCAGCTCCGATCTAGCGGGGGCGGGGAATGAGCAGGTCTTC
NA	TRBV9	TRBJ1-2	NA	CASSVAYDRGSYGYTF	TGTGCCAGCAGCGTAGCCTACGATAGGGGAAGTTATGGCTACACCTTC
NA	TRBV20-1	TRBJ2-1	many	CSARVYQGSSYNEQFF	TGCAGTGCTAGAGTGTACCAGGGGAGCTCCTACAATGAGCAGTTCTTC
TRBD2	TRBV7-9	TRBJ2-7	many	CASSPGLAGYEQYF	TGTGCCAGCAGTCCAGGACTAGCGGGATACGAGCAGTACTTC
NA	TRBV27	TRBJ1-2	NA	CASSLAGAVKSYTF	TGTGCCAGCAGTCTCGCCGGGGCAGTAAAAAGCTACACCTTC
TRBD1	TRBV25-1	TRBJ2-7	NA	CASSASGQGDYEQYF	TGTGCCAGCAGTGCTTCGGGACAGGGAGACTACGAGCAGTACTTC
NA	TRBV19	TRBJ2-7	NA	CASSFRTTSSYEQYF	TGTGCCAGTAGTTTCAGGACGACAAGCTCCTACGAGCAGTACTTC
TRBD1	TRBV10-3	TRBJ2-7	NA	CAIGSQGAYEQYF	TGTGCCATCGGATCACAGGGGGCCTACGAGCAGTACTTC
NA	TRBV6-5	TRBJ1-1	NA	CASNSDTGSQAFF	TGTGCCAGCAATTCCGACACGGGGTCACAAGCTTTCTTT
TRBD1	TRBV4-3	TRBJ2-4	many	CASSPGQTNIQYF	TGCGCCAGCAGCCCGGGACAGACGAACATTCAGTACTTC
NA	TRBV7-2	TRBJ2-5	NA	CASSLAGSGKETQYF	TGTGCCAGCAGCTTAGCGGGATCAGGGAAAGAGACCCAGTACTTC
NA	TRBV21-1	TRBJ2-3	NA	CASRPRGGGSRDTQYF	TGTGCCAGCAGACCGAGGGGCGGGGGGTCCCGGGATACGCAGTATTTT
NA	TRBV7-9	TRBJ2-5	NA	CASETTSLGGEETQYF	TGTGCCAGCGAGACTACCTCATTAGGAGGGGAAGAGACCCAGTACTTC
NA	TRBV18	TRBJ1-5	NA	CASSPGQLGQPQHF	TGTGCCAGCTCACCGGGGCAGCTTGGCCAGCCCCAGCATTTT
NA	TRBV7-2	TRBJ2-7	NA	CASSLDGVGNEQYF	TGTGCCAGCAGCTTAGACGGGGTGGGGAACGAGCAGTACTTC
TRBD1	TRBV7-8	TRBJ1-1	once	CASSWPQGIPEAFF	TGTGCCAGCAGCTGGCCACAGGGGATTCCTGAAGCTTTCTTT
NA	TRBV12-3/TRBV12-4	TRBJ2-6	few	CASSLKRQIANVLTF	TGTGCCAGCAGTTTAAAGCGACAGATCGCCAACGTCCTGACTTTC